This T cell receptor (beta chain) was obtained from a study of T-cell reconstitution after alpha-beta-depleted transplantation in children. This clonotype was counted a few times. Trimming shortened V by 8 bases and J by 9 bases, and 17 bases separated the two germline ends. The CDR3 is 11 residues long. Germline V gene lookup returns CDR1 SQVTM and CDR2 ANQGSEA. A library of TCRbeta sequences, prepared with unique molecular identifiers, was generated. TCRdb re-analysed the PCR reads in MiXCR, keeping a single row per CDR3 protein. The repertoire has 200,000 to 300,000 distinct CDR3 sequences, around 25% of them found once; the top ten carry roughly 2.5%.

The chain uses TRBV29-1 and TRBJ2-7; possible D gene TRBD1, 6 bases. Sample: PBMCs, taken before TCRalphabeta/CD19-depleted stem cell transplant. The receptor was isolated from a girl aged 2-10 years with Fanconi anemia, due to receive a stem cell transplant. The CDR3 protein is CSITEGVGQYF. In DNA form, the CDR3 reads TGCAGCATAACAGAGGGGGTTGGGCAGTACTTC.